The TCR beta chain described here comes from a study of blood T cell repertoires in COVID-19. For the study at large: The origin of the acute and convalescent COVID-19 samples was the United States, Italy and Spain. From T cells, B-cell-depleted T cells, or PBMCs came the material, which was cDNA or gDNA.

This CDR3 is 17 amino acids long. CDR1 and CDR2 from the germline V gene are SEHNR and FQNEAQ (reference sequence). V gave up 0 bases and J gave up 1 base; unmatched junction bases: 6. Original processing methods: The assay estimated nucleated cells by amplifying reference gene primers. The method was immunoSEQ multiplex PCR; TCRdb's version includes in-frame clones alone and lacks a portion of them. From that table come the V and J calls and clone size; the DNA was used to work out D and trimming. The data show 75,000 to 90,000 clones, 85% seen once. Sequencing used peripheral blood. The chain couples TRBV7-9 to TRBJ2-3; 8 bases are shared with TRBD2. The receptor's source is a man aged 80 or over with active or convalescent COVID-19. CDR3 protein: CASSLAAGSGGTDTQYF. The CDR3 DNA reads TGTGCCAGCAGCTTAGCGGCGGGTAGCGGGGGCACAGATACGCAGTATTTT. The full variable domain, in which reference TRBV7-9 and TRBJ2-3 provide the parts outside the CDR3, is DTGVSQNPRHKITKRGQNVTFRCDPISEHNRLYWYRQTLGQGPEFLTYFQNEAQLEKSRLLSDRFSAERPKGSFSTLEIQRTEQGDSAMYLCASSLAAGSGGTDTQYFGPGTRLTVL.